This TCR beta chain was found in a study of early T cells in non-severe SARS-CoV-2 infection. Overall study context: Chains were unpaired, as sequencing was done on bulk RNA from unsorted whole blood. Whole-study findings and limits: Sequences matched to VDJdb favored anti-spike CD8 responses, while private and CD4 specificities were missed.

In TCRdb, the 5' RACE reads were re-called with MiXCR into one record per CDR3 protein. This table holds 55,000 to 70,000 distinct CDR3 sequences, around 4.6% found once. This clonotype has only a few counts. Its antigen is still unknown. The sample taken for sequencing was whole blood. This TCR was recovered from an adult who was a healthcare worker with PCR-confirmed SARS-CoV-2 infection or an uninfected control (not recorded which).

Written as DNA, the CDR3 is TGCAGTGCTACAACACCGGGACAGGGACCCTACGAGCAGTACTTC. Protein product: CSATTPGQGPYEQYF. This chain connects TRBV20-1 to TRBJ2-7; 9 nucleotides line up with TRBD1. Germline V lookup: CDR1 DFQATT, CDR2 SNEGSKA (reference sequence). This CDR3 region has 15 residues. V shed 4 bases and J 2 bases; nucleotides not matched to a gene: 9.